This T cell receptor beta chain was obtained from a study of cytomegalovirus exposure and HLA in healthy donors. It was with 60 Vbeta and 13 Jbeta primers that the PCR ran. TCRdb's table, derived via immunoSEQ multiplex PCR, lists solely in-frame clones and lacks some. Of about 90,000 clones in the sample, approximately 65% are singletons; the top ten hold around 5.5%. The sequence derives from a woman aged 25 to 45 in good health and CMV-seropositive. The sequencing sample was made of PBMCs.

CDR3 amino acids: CASSADGDLAPLHF. DNA for the CDR3: TGCGCCAGCAGCGCTGACGGGGATTTGGCACCCCTCCACTTT. This rearrangement joins TRBV5-1 to TRBJ1-6; D gene unclear. V was cut by 4 bases and J by 11 bases, with 16 bases left in between. The CDR3 sequence is 14 residues long. CDR1 and CDR2 (germline): SGHRS, YFSETQ. The whole variable domain, filled in from reference TRBV5-1 and TRBJ1-6, reads KAGVTQTPRYLIKTRGQQVTLSCSPISGHRSVSWYQQTPGQGLQFLFEYFSETQRNKGNFPGRFSGRQFSNSRSEMNVSTLELGDSALYLCASSADGDLAPLHFGNGTRLTVT.